This T cell receptor beta chain was identified in a study of T cells in Graves' hyperthyroidism and ophthalmopathy. Study background: Peripheral blood samples were taken at initial diagnosis, prior to any treatment.

The CDR3 has 16 amino acids. Germline CDR1 is SEHNR and CDR2 is FQNEAQ (reference sequence). Germline trimming cut 5 bases from V and 0 bases from J; bases unmatched to any gene: 6. The TCR beta CDR3 regions underwent amplification using RNA transcripts as the source. HTBI primers were used for first-round RT-PCR of the TCR CDR3. TCRdb itself ran the multiplex PCR reads through MiXCR, one entry per CDR3 protein. This table has 730,000 or so distinct CDR3 sequences, approximately 19% appearing once. Concerning this clonotype: The antigen remains undetermined.

Overall study findings and caveats: Classification by a 13 V-J model distinguished ophthalmopathy from stable hyperthyroidism. Most thyroid clonotypes expanded above 0.001 were also detected in blood.

Material: blood. The chain couples TRBV7-9 to TRBJ2-3; TRBD2 agrees at 9 bases. This sequence was found in a woman in her fifties or sixties with Graves' hyperthyroidism that later progressed to Graves' ophthalmopathy. Written as DNA, the CDR3 is TGTGCCAGCAGCCAAACTAGCGGGCGTAGCACAGATACGCAGTATTTT. It translates to CASSQTSGRSTDTQYF. Based on the CDR3 plus reference TRBV7-9 and TRBJ2-3, the full variable domain is DTGVSQNPRHKITKRGQNVTFRCDPISEHNRLYWYRQTLGQGPEFLTYFQNEAQLEKSRLLSDRFSAERPKGSFSTLEIQRTEQGDSAMYLCASSQTSGRSTDTQYFGPGTRLTVL.